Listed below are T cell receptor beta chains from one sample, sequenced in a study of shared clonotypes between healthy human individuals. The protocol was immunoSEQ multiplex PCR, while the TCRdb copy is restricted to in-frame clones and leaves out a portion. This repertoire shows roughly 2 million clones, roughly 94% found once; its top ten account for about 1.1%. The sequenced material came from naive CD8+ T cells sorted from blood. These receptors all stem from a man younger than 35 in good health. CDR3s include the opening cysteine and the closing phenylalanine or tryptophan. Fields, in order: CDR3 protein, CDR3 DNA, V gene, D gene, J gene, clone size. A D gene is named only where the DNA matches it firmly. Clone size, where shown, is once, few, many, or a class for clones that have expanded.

cdr3_aa: CASGLVVPWAATSYNEQFF
cdr3_nt: TGTGCTAGTGGTTTGGTAGTCCCCTGGGCCGCTACCTCCTACAATGAGCAGTTCTTC
v_call: TRBV12-5
d_call: -
j_call: TRBJ2-1
clone_size: -

cdr3_aa: CATQHPGVAGTDITDTQYF
cdr3_nt: TGTGCCACCCAACACCCGGGAGTAGCGGGGACCGACATCACAGATACGCAGTATTTT
v_call: TRBV19
d_call: TRBD2
j_call: TRBJ2-3
clone_size: -

cdr3_aa: CASSQENSYEQYF
cdr3_nt: TGCGCCAGCAGCCAAGAGAACTCCTACGAGCAGTACTTC
v_call: TRBV4-1
d_call: -
j_call: TRBJ2-7
clone_size: few

cdr3_aa: CASSHRERGAFF
cdr3_nt: TGTGCCAGCAGCCACAGGGAAAGGGGAGCTTTCTTT
v_call: TRBV7-9
d_call: -
j_call: TRBJ1-1
clone_size: -

cdr3_aa: CASSLGEGRVTEAFF
cdr3_nt: TGTGCCAGCAGCTTAGGGGAGGGGCGGGTTACTGAAGCTTTCTTT
v_call: TRBV7-9
d_call: -
j_call: TRBJ1-1
clone_size: -

cdr3_aa: CATRDAQFTEAFF
cdr3_nt: TGTGCCACCAGAGATGCACAATTCACTGAAGCTTTCTTT
v_call: TRBV15
d_call: -
j_call: TRBJ1-1
clone_size: -

cdr3_aa: CSVGIDSYNEQFF
cdr3_nt: TGCAGCGTTGGAATCGACAGTTACAATGAGCAGTTCTTC
v_call: TRBV29-1
d_call: -
j_call: TRBJ2-1
clone_size: -

cdr3_aa: CAWRDRGRLWEQYF
cdr3_nt: TGTGCCTGGAGAGACAGGGGGAGGTTATGGGAGCAGTACTTC
v_call: TRBV30
d_call: TRBD1
j_call: TRBJ2-7
clone_size: once

cdr3_aa: CAGRGLAGNEQFF
cdr3_nt: TGTGCCGGAAGGGGACTAGCGGGGAATGAGCAGTTCTTC
v_call: TRBV2
d_call: TRBD2
j_call: TRBJ2-1
clone_size: -

cdr3_aa: CASSPVGGDPDTQYF
cdr3_nt: TGTGCCAGCAGTCCCGTGGGGGGCGATCCAGATACGCAGTATTTT
v_call: TRBV27
d_call: -
j_call: TRBJ2-3
clone_size: -

cdr3_aa: CAISPGPSTDTQYF
cdr3_nt: TGTGCCATCTCCCCGGGTCCTAGCACAGATACGCAGTATTTT
v_call: TRBV10-3
d_call: -
j_call: TRBJ2-3
clone_size: -

cdr3_aa: CAIMGAGEQYF
cdr3_nt: TGTGCCATCATGGGGGCGGGGGAGCAGTACTTC
v_call: TRBV10-3
d_call: -
j_call: TRBJ2-7
clone_size: -

cdr3_aa: CASSLGQQGADTGELFF
cdr3_nt: TGTGCCAGCAGCTTAGGGCAACAGGGGGCGGACACCGGGGAGCTGTTTTTT
v_call: TRBV11-2
d_call: TRBD1
j_call: TRBJ2-2
clone_size: -

cdr3_aa: CASSQVGSNQPQHF
cdr3_nt: TGTGCCAGCAGTCAGGTGGGGTCCAATCAGCCCCAGCATTTT
v_call: TRBV28
d_call: -
j_call: TRBJ1-5
clone_size: once

cdr3_aa: CASSLRGSTEAFF
cdr3_nt: TGTGCCAGCAGCTTAAGGGGAAGCACTGAAGCTTTCTTT
v_call: TRBV7-3
d_call: -
j_call: TRBJ1-1
clone_size: -

cdr3_aa: CASSPNGGQGVNNEQFF
cdr3_nt: TGTGCCAGCAGCCCTAATGGGGGACAGGGGGTAAACAATGAGCAGTTCTTC
v_call: TRBV5-6
d_call: TRBD1
j_call: TRBJ2-1
clone_size: -

cdr3_aa: CASSRETGSYGYTF
cdr3_nt: TGTGCCAGCAGCCGAGAGACAGGGTCCTATGGCTACACCTTC
v_call: TRBV14
d_call: TRBD1
j_call: TRBJ1-2
clone_size: few

cdr3_aa: CASSPDRAAYNEQFF
cdr3_nt: TGTGCCAGCAGTCCGGACAGGGCGGCCTACAATGAGCAGTTCTTC
v_call: TRBV28
d_call: TRBD1
j_call: TRBJ2-1
clone_size: -

cdr3_aa: CASSAAGTGLHEQYF
cdr3_nt: TGTGCCAGCAGCGCCGCCGGGACAGGGTTACACGAGCAGTACTTC
v_call: TRBV13
d_call: TRBD1
j_call: TRBJ2-7
clone_size: -

cdr3_aa: CASRAGTAASNYGYTF
cdr3_nt: TGTGCCAGCAGGGCCGGGACGGCTGCATCTAACTATGGCTACACCTTC
v_call: TRBV12-1
d_call: -
j_call: TRBJ1-2
clone_size: -

cdr3_aa: CASSLTLRAVNNEQFF
cdr3_nt: TGCGCCAGCAGCTTGACGTTACGGGCGGTTAACAATGAGCAGTTCTTC
v_call: TRBV5-1
d_call: -
j_call: TRBJ2-1
clone_size: -

cdr3_aa: CASSEGQGWPLEQFF
cdr3_nt: TGTGCCAGCAGTGAGGGACAGGGTTGGCCCTTGGAGCAGTTCTTC
v_call: TRBV6-6
d_call: TRBD1
j_call: TRBJ2-1
clone_size: -

cdr3_aa: CASSQSGELFF
cdr3_nt: TGTGCCAGCAGCCAATCCGGGGAGCTGTTTTTT
v_call: TRBV14
d_call: -
j_call: TRBJ2-2
clone_size: -

cdr3_aa: CASSETGGDGEAFF
cdr3_nt: TGTGCCAGCAGCGAAACAGGGGGCGACGGTGAAGCTTTCTTT
v_call: TRBV9
d_call: TRBD1
j_call: TRBJ1-1
clone_size: -

cdr3_aa: CASSLISSGADTQYF
cdr3_nt: TGTGCCAGCAGCTTAATTTCTAGTGGGGCAGATACGCAGTATTTT
v_call: TRBV11-2
d_call: -
j_call: TRBJ2-3
clone_size: -

cdr3_aa: CASSPPEGVSYGYTF
cdr3_nt: TGTGCCAGCAGCCCACCGGAGGGCGTCTCATATGGCTACACCTTC
v_call: TRBV7-9
d_call: -
j_call: TRBJ1-2
clone_size: few

cdr3_aa: CASSFGPAYEQYF
cdr3_nt: TGTGCCAGCAGCTTCGGCCCAGCATACGAGCAGTACTTC
v_call: TRBV5-5
d_call: -
j_call: TRBJ2-7
clone_size: once

cdr3_aa: CASSPTGTGGYNEQFF
cdr3_nt: TGTGCCAGCAGTCCGACCGGGACAGGGGGCTACAATGAGCAGTTCTTC
v_call: TRBV7-3
d_call: TRBD1
j_call: TRBJ2-1
clone_size: -

cdr3_aa: CASSEYPDRESYYGYTF
cdr3_nt: TGTGCCAGCAGTGAATATCCCGACAGGGAATCATACTATGGCTACACCTTC
v_call: TRBV25-1
d_call: TRBD1
j_call: TRBJ1-2
clone_size: -

cdr3_aa: CASSTRTGALYNEQFF
cdr3_nt: TGTGCCAGCAGCACTCGGACAGGGGCGTTATACAATGAGCAGTTCTTC
v_call: TRBV11-3
d_call: TRBD1
j_call: TRBJ2-1
clone_size: -

cdr3_aa: CASSEEGGETGELFF
cdr3_nt: TGTGCCAGCAGTGAAGAGGGAGGCGAAACCGGGGAGCTGTTTTTT
v_call: TRBV2
d_call: -
j_call: TRBJ2-2
clone_size: -

cdr3_aa: CAWSVLAGGREQFF
cdr3_nt: TGTGCCTGGAGTGTACTAGCGGGAGGGCGTGAGCAGTTCTTC
v_call: TRBV30
d_call: TRBD2
j_call: TRBJ2-1
clone_size: -

cdr3_aa: CASSLEGSRPYEQYF
cdr3_nt: TGTGCCAGCAGCTTAGAGGGGTCTCGACCCTACGAGCAGTACTTC
v_call: TRBV13
d_call: -
j_call: TRBJ2-7
clone_size: -

cdr3_aa: CASSPWDRGEEQYF
cdr3_nt: TGTGCCAGCAGTCCCTGGGACAGGGGAGAGGAGCAGTACTTC
v_call: TRBV27
d_call: TRBD1
j_call: TRBJ2-7
clone_size: -

cdr3_aa: CASSQATEGTGRYGYTF
cdr3_nt: TGCGCCAGCAGCCAAGCTACTGAGGGGACAGGTCGGTATGGCTACACCTTC
v_call: TRBV4-3
d_call: TRBD1
j_call: TRBJ1-2
clone_size: -

cdr3_aa: CASSPRDRGGYEQYF
cdr3_nt: TGCGCCAGCAGCCCCCGGGACAGGGGCGGCTACGAGCAGTACTTC
v_call: TRBV4-1
d_call: TRBD1
j_call: TRBJ2-7
clone_size: -

cdr3_aa: CASSYSEAVEAFF
cdr3_nt: TGTGCCAGCAGTTACTCTGAGGCAGTTGAAGCTTTCTTT
v_call: TRBV6-5
d_call: -
j_call: TRBJ1-1
clone_size: -

cdr3_aa: CASSIKLAGEPYNEQFF
cdr3_nt: TGTGCCAGTAGTATAAAGCTAGCGGGAGAACCCTACAATGAGCAGTTCTTC
v_call: TRBV19
d_call: TRBD2
j_call: TRBJ2-1
clone_size: once

cdr3_aa: CAIRIGGPRDGYTF
cdr3_nt: TGTGCCATCAGAATCGGGGGGCCCAGGGATGGCTACACCTTC
v_call: TRBV6-1
d_call: -
j_call: TRBJ1-2
clone_size: -

cdr3_aa: CASSVDISSYNEQFF
cdr3_nt: TGTGCCAGCAGCGTAGACATTAGCTCCTACAATGAGCAGTTCTTC
v_call: TRBV9
d_call: -
j_call: TRBJ2-1
clone_size: -

cdr3_aa: CASLPGLESDTQYF
cdr3_nt: TGTGCCAGCCTTCCGGGACTAGAGTCTGATACGCAGTATTTT
v_call: TRBV5-6
d_call: TRBD2
j_call: TRBJ2-3
clone_size: -

cdr3_aa: CASRSSGQFYEQYF
cdr3_nt: TGTGCCAGCAGGTCTAGCGGGCAATTCTACGAGCAGTACTTC
v_call: TRBV5-4
d_call: TRBD2
j_call: TRBJ2-7
clone_size: -

cdr3_aa: CASAQQPSYEQYF
cdr3_nt: TGCGCCAGCGCCCAACAGCCTTCCTACGAGCAGTACTTC
v_call: TRBV4-1
d_call: -
j_call: TRBJ2-7
clone_size: -

cdr3_aa: CASSTPQGAGETQYF
cdr3_nt: TGTGCCAGCTCAACCCCACAGGGGGCAGGGGAGACCCAGTACTTC
v_call: TRBV6-5
d_call: TRBD1
j_call: TRBJ2-5
clone_size: -

cdr3_aa: CASSPESRTGDTEAFF
cdr3_nt: TGCGCCAGCAGCCCGGAAAGCCGGACAGGGGACACTGAAGCTTTCTTT
v_call: TRBV4-1
d_call: TRBD1
j_call: TRBJ1-1
clone_size: -

cdr3_aa: CASSVVLGHEQFF
cdr3_nt: TGTGCCAGCAGCGTAGTTTTAGGGCATGAGCAGTTCTTC
v_call: TRBV9
d_call: -
j_call: TRBJ2-1
clone_size: -

cdr3_aa: CSVVSDYGYTF
cdr3_nt: TGCAGCGTTGTATCGGACTATGGCTACACCTTC
v_call: TRBV29-1
d_call: -
j_call: TRBJ1-2
clone_size: -

cdr3_aa: CASSFGGILDGYTF
cdr3_nt: TGTGCCAGCAGTTTTGGGGGGATCTTAGATGGCTACACCTTC
v_call: TRBV27
d_call: -
j_call: TRBJ1-2
clone_size: -

cdr3_aa: CASSLTSLDTQYF
cdr3_nt: TGTGCCAGCAGCTTAACTAGTCTAGATACGCAGTATTTT
v_call: TRBV7-9
d_call: -
j_call: TRBJ2-3
clone_size: -

cdr3_aa: CASSEVTSGGPEETQYF
cdr3_nt: TGCGCCAGCTCGGAGGTGACTAGCGGGGGGCCCGAAGAGACCCAGTACTTC
v_call: TRBV5-1
d_call: TRBD2
j_call: TRBJ2-5
clone_size: -